Shown below are 2 T cell receptor beta chains from a single sample sequenced in a study of shared clonotypes between healthy human individuals. Only in-frame clones appear in the TCRdb table, and some are missing; sequencing was by immunoSEQ multiplex PCR. The profile covers roughly 2,300,000 clones, with roughly 90% appearing a single time and approximately 0.4% taken by the ten largest. Sequencing was done on a sample of naive CD4+ T cells from PBMCs. Subset defined: CD45RA+ positively selected. These receptors were obtained from a man aged 18 to 29 in good health. Some clones in this sample may be carry-over from other donors' samples.

The chain is built from TRBV5-5 and TRBJ1-5, with D hard to call. This CDR3 has 14 residues. Germline CDR1 and CDR2: SGHKS and YYEKEE (reference sequence). The ends were cut back, 5 bases at V and 0 bases at J, with 9 bases in the middle. The CDR3 DNA reads TGTGCCAGCAGTCCGACACATAGCAATCAGCCCCAGCATTTT. This translates into CASSPTHSNQPQHF. The full variable domain, in which reference TRBV5-5 and TRBJ1-5 provide the parts outside the CDR3, is DAGVTQSPTHLIKTRGQQVTLRCSPISGHKSVSWYQQVLGQGPQFIFQYYEKEERGRGNFPDRFSARQFPNYSSELNVNALLLGDSALYLCASSPTHSNQPQHFGDGTRLSIL.

The CDR3 region has the DNA TGCGCCAGCAGTGAAGTCGGGAGAGATACGCAGTATTTT. Protein sequence: CASSEVGRDTQYF. The chain is built from TRBV10-1 and TRBJ2-3; weak D call: TRBD2 (6 bases). The germline V and J ends were trimmed by 3 bases and 5 bases, with 9 bases remaining between them. This CDR3 contains 13 residues. Germline loops: CDR1 WNHNN, CDR2 SYGVQD (reference sequence).